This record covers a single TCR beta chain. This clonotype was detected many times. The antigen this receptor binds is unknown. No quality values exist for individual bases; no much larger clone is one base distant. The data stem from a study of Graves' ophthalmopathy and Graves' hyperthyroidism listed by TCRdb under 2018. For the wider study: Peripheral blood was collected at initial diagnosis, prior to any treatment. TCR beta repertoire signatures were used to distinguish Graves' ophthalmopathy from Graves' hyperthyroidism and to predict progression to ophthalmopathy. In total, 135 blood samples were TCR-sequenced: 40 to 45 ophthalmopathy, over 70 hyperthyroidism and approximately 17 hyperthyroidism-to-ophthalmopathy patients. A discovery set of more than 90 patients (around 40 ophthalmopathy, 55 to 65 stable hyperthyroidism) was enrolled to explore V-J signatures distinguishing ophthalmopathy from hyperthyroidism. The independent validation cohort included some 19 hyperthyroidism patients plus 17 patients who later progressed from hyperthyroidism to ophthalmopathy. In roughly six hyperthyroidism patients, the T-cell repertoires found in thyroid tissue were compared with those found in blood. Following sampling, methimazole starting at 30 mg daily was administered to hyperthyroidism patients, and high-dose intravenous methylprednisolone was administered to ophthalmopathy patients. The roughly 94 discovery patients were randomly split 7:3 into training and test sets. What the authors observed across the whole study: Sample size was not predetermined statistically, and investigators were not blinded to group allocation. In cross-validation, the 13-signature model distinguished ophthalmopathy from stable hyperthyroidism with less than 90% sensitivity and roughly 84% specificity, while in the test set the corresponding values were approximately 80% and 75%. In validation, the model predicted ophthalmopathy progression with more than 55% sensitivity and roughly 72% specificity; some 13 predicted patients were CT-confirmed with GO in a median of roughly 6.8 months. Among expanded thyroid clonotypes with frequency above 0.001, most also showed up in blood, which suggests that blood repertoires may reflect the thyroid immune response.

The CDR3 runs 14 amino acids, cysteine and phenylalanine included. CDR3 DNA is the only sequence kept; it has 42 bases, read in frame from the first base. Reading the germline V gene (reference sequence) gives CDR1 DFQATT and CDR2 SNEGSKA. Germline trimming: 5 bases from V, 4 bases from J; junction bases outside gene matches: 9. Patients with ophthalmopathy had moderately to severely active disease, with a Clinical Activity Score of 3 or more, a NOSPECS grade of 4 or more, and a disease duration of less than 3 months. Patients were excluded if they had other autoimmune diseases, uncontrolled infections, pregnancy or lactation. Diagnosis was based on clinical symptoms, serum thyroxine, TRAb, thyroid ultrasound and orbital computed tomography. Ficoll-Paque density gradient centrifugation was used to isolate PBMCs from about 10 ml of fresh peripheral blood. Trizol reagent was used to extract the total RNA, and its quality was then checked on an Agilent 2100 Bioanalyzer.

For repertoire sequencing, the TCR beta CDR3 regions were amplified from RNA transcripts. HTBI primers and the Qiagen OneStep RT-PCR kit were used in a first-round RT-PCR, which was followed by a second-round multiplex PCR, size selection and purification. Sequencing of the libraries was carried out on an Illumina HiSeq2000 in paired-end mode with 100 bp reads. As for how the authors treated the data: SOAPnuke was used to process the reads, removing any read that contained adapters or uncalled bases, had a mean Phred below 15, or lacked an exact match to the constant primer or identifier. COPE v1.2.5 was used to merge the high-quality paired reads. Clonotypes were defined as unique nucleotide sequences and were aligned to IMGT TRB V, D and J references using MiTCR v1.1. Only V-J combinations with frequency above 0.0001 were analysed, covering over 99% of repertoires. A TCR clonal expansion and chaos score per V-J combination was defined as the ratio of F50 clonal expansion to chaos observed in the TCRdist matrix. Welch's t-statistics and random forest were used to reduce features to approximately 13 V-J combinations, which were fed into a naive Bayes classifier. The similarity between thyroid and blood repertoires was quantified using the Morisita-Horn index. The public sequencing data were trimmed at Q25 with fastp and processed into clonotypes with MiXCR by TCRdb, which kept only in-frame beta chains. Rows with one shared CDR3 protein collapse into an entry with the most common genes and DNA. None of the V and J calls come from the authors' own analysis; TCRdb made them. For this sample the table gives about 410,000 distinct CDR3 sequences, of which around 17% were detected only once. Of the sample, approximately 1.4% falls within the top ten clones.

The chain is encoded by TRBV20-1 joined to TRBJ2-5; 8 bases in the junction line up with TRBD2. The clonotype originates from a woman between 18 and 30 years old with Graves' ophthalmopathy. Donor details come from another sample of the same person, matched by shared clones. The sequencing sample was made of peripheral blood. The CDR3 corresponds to CSAWAGLGGETQYF. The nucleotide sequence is TGCAGTGCTTGGGCGGGACTAGGAGGAGAGACCCAGTACTTC.